A single sample is the source of the 29 T cell receptor beta chains below, sequenced in a study of blood T cell repertoires in COVID-19. The protocol was immunoSEQ multiplex PCR, while the TCRdb copy is restricted to in-frame clones and leaves out a portion. The sample lists fewer than 250,000 clones, about 85% occurring once. Sequenced sample: peripheral blood. The receptors come from a man in his 70s with acute or convalescent COVID-19.

On this clone: The junction differs from germline at one of its ends, possibly a read error. The rearrangement links TRBV7-9 to TRBJ2-3; D unresolved. This CDR3 is built from 14 residues. The germline V gene has CDR1 SEHNR and CDR2 FQNEAQ (reference sequence). The CDR3 sequence is CASSLALSIDTQYF. The CDR3 DNA follows: TGTGCCAGCAGCTTAGCGCTTAGCATAGATACGCAGTATTTT.

This clone was found a few times. The rearrangement joins TRBV7-2 to TRBJ1-2; TRBD1 is a possible D gene (5 bases). CDR3 length equals 15 residues. Germline lookup yields CDR1 SGHTA and CDR2 FQGNSA. V dropped 4 bases and J dropped 2 bases, with 14 bases sitting between them. The CDR3 sequence: CASSSQAGPNYGYTF. CDR3 DNA sequence: TGTGCCAGCAGCTCCCAGGCGGGACCCAACTATGGCTACACCTTC. The complete variable domain, with remaining parts taken from reference TRBV7-2 and TRBJ1-2, reads GAGVSQSPSNKVTEKGKDVELRCDPISGHTALYWYRQSLGQGLEFLIYFQGNSAPDKSGLPSDRFSAERTGGSVSTLTIQRTQQEDSAVYLCASSSQAGPNYGYTFGSGTRLTVV.

This rearrangement joins TRBV7-9 to TRBJ2-2; TRBD1 matches at 7 bases. CDR1 is SEHNR and CDR2 is FQNEAQ in the germline V gene (reference sequence). The CDR3 extends over 16 amino acids. Losses at the gene ends were 5 bases for V and 0 bases for J; bases not matched to a gene: 6. CDR3 amino acids: CASSARTGPNTGELFF. The CDR3 region has the DNA TGTGCCAGCAGCGCGAGGACAGGACCGAACACCGGGGAGCTGTTTTTT.

The chain couples TRBV10-3 to TRBJ2-3; 8 bases fit TRBD2. Germline lookup yields CDR1 ENHRY and CDR2 SYGVKD. The V and J ends lost 2 bases and 2 bases, in that order; junction bases with no gene match: 3. This CDR3 is 15 amino acids long. The CDR3 is CAISEGLAPTDTQYF. As DNA, the CDR3 is TGTGCCATCAGTGAGGGACTAGCCCCCACAGATACGCAGTATTTT.

The chain recombines TRBV2 with TRBJ2-5; TRBD2 matches 12 bases. Germline CDR1 SNHLY, CDR2 FYNNEI. J was trimmed by 5 bases and V by 4 bases; bases with no gene match: 2. This CDR3 has 14 amino acids. CDR3 bases: TGTGCCAGCAGTGCTAGCGGGAGGGTTGAGACCCAGTACTTC. Its protein product is CASSASGRVETQYF.

The CDR3 loop is CASSPNVGQGAGEQYF. Written as DNA, the CDR3 is TGTGCCAGCTCACCGAACGTGGGACAGGGGGCTGGGGAGCAGTACTTC. V usage is TRBV18 and J usage is TRBJ2-7, with TRBD1 identical over 12 bases. The germline V gene has CDR1 KGHSH and CDR2 LQKENI. J gave up 7 bases and V 3 bases, and 10 bases lay outside the gene matches. The CDR3 has 16 residues.

The J gene is TRBJ1-6, the V gene TRBV27; 8 bases are shared with TRBD1. This CDR3 spans 14 amino acids. J was trimmed by 10 bases and V by 6 bases; bases with no gene match: 8. Germline values: CDR1 MNHEY, CDR2 SMNVEV (reference sequence). The CDR3 DNA is TGTGCCAGCAGCCACGGACAGGGAGGGTCACCCCTCCACTTT. This gives the protein CASSHGQGGSPLHF.

The gene calls are TRBV14 and TRBJ2-6; the D is unclear. Germline CDR1 is SGHDN and CDR2 is FVKESK. The CDR3 length is 13 residues. Trimming cost V 0 bases and J 13 bases, with 10 bases left between them. CDR3 loop: CASSQDLPGVLTF. The CDR3 DNA follows: TGTGCCAGCAGCCAAGATTTGCCGGGTGTCCTGACTTTC. The full variable domain, its missing parts supplied by reference TRBV14 and TRBJ2-6, is EAGVTQFPSHSVIEKGQTVTLRCDPISGHDNLYWYRRVMGKEIKFLLHFVKESKQDESGMPNNRFLAERTGGTYSTLKVQPAELEDSGVYFCASSQDLPGVLTFGAGSRLTVL.

V usage is TRBV6-1 and J usage is TRBJ1-6, with D maybe TRBD1 (6 bases). CDR1 is MNHNS, CDR2 SASEGT, per germline. With 2 bases removed from V and 9 bases from J, the gap between germline ends came to 11 bases. This CDR3 comprises 14 residues. CDR3 sequence: CASSELQGSSPLHF. Here the CDR3 DNA reads TGTGCCAGCAGTGAATTACAGGGCAGTTCACCCCTCCACTTT.

The V gene is TRBV19, the J gene TRBJ1-4, with unresolved D. The CDR3 runs 13 residues. The V gene lost 3 bases and the J gene lost 8 bases, with 10 bases spanning the gap. Germline assignment: CDR1 LNHDA and CDR2 SQIVND (reference sequence). The CDR3 sequence: CASSIRVEEKLFF. The CDR3 DNA follows: TGTGCCAGTAGTATCCGGGTAGAAGAAAAACTGTTTTTT. The variable domain in full, with the rest retrieved from reference TRBV19 and TRBJ1-4, is DGGITQSPKYLFRKEGQNVTLSCEQNLNHDAMYWYRQDPGQGLRLIYYSQIVNDFQKGDIAEGYSVSREKKESFPLTVTSAQKNPTAFYLCASSIRVEEKLFFGSGTQLSVL.

The chain has TRBV4-1 and TRBJ1-5; D perhaps matches TRBD1 (5 bases). Germline CDR1 is MGHRA and CDR2 is YSYEKL. The CDR3 contains 15 residues. Trimming shortened V by 0 bases and J by 3 bases, and 9 bases separated the two germline ends. The CDR3 nucleotides read TGCGCCAGCAGCCAAGACGGGACTTACAATCAGCCCCAGCATTTT. It translates to CASSQDGTYNQPQHF.

The chain recombines TRBV29-1 with TRBJ1-4; a weak D match, TRBD1 (5 bases). The CDR3 runs to 14 residues. Trimming stripped 8 bases from V and 0 bases from J, with 13 bases between. Germline assignment: CDR1 SQVTM and CDR2 ANQGSEA. CDR3 DNA sequence: TGCAGCTATCTCGGGGGAGCAACTAATGAAAAACTGTTTTTT. Translating it yields CSYLGGATNEKLFF. The full variable domain, its missing parts supplied by reference TRBV29-1 and TRBJ1-4, is SAVISQKPSRDICQRGTSLTIQCQVDSQVTMMFWYRQQPGQSLTLIATANQGSEATYESGFVIDKFPISRPNLTFSTLTVSNMSPEDSSIYLCSYLGGATNEKLFFGSGTQLSVL.

The rearrangement uses TRBV4-1 and TRBJ2-6, with a possible D match to TRBD2 (6 bases). Germline CDR1 and CDR2: MGHRA and YSYEKL. V lost 0 bases and J 0 bases, leaving 12 bases between the germline ends. The CDR3 sequence is 18 residues long. The CDR3 is CASSQEGTGASGANVLTF. In DNA form, the CDR3 reads TGCGCCAGCAGCCAAGAAGGGACGGGAGCCTCTGGGGCCAACGTCCTGACTTTC.

About this clone itself: The junction differs from germline at one of its ends, possibly a read error. CDR3 DNA sequence: TGTGCCATCAGTGAGGAGGCCCGCAATCGGCCCCAGCATTTT. This gives the protein CAISEEARNRPQHF. V and J are TRBV10-3 and TRBJ1-5; D is undetermined. This CDR3 is 14 amino acids long. In germline, CDR1 is ENHRY, CDR2 SYGVKD.

The chain carries TRBV10-2 and TRBJ1-1; D is perhaps TRBD1 (5 bases). The CDR3 length is 11 residues. Germline V gene lookup returns CDR1 WSHSY and CDR2 SAAADI. V lost 5 bases, J lost 9 bases, and 10 bases lay in between. The CDR3 DNA sequence: TGCGCCAGCAGTACGGGACTCAAAGCTTTCTTT. It yields the protein CASSTGLKAFF.

This clone appeared a single time. The sample holds other DNA sequences that translate to the same CDR3. This chain connects TRBV19 to TRBJ2-7; TRBD2 is a possible D gene (6 bases). The germline V gene encodes CDR1 LNHDA and CDR2 SQIVND (reference sequence). V was pared by 1 base and J by 1 base, with 8 bases between. The CDR3 runs 14 residues. The CDR3 spells CASSIAGGSYEQYF. For the CDR3, the DNA is TGTGCCAGTAGTATAGCTGGGGGGTCCTACGAGCAGTACTTC.

The rearrangement uses TRBV7-2 and TRBJ2-5; D may be TRBD2 (6 bases). Trimming took off 5 bases at V and 4 bases at J, with 17 bases between the two ends. The CDR3 sequence is 15 residues long. Germline V CDR1 and CDR2: SGHTA, FQGNSA. Here the CDR3 reads CASSRSRARGETQYF. The CDR3 coding sequence is TGTGCCAGCAGCCGGTCGCGGGCGCGGGGAGAGACCCAGTACTTC.

This clone has a single count. The chain recombines TRBV5-1 with TRBJ2-5; 10 nucleotides line up with TRBD2. CDR1 and CDR2 from the germline V gene are SGHRS and YFSETQ. CDR3 size: 17 residues. The ends lost 5 bases at V and 1 base at J; junction bases unmatched: 11. CDR3: CASSLGASGSPQETQYF. In DNA, the CDR3 is TGCGCCAGCAGTCTTGGAGCTAGCGGGAGTCCCCAAGAGACCCAGTACTTC.

V usage is TRBV28 and J usage is TRBJ1-2, with D perhaps matching TRBD1 (6 bases). The CDR3 is 16 amino acids. V gave up 6 bases and J gave up 8 bases, with 25 bases separating them. Germline V gene data show CDR1 as MDHEN and CDR2 as SYDVKM. CDR3 amino acids: CASSSPSGRRGAGYTF. The DNA for the CDR3 is TGTGCCAGCAGCTCTCCCTCCGGGCGCCGGGGGGCCGGCTACACCTTC.

The gene calls are TRBV27 and TRBJ1-6, with D perhaps TRBD1 (6 bases). The CDR3 covers 15 residues. Trimming left V 6 bases short and J 7 bases short, with 16 bases between. The germline V gene encodes CDR1 MNHEY and CDR2 SMNVEV (reference sequence). CDR3 protein: CASSLVGTLNSPLHF. The CDR3 DNA is TGTGCCAGCAGCCTCGTCGGGACATTAAATTCACCCCTCCACTTT.

The rearrangement links TRBV27 to TRBJ1-2; TRBD1 matches at 8 bases. Germline-derived CDR1 and CDR2 are MNHEY and SMNVEV (reference sequence). There are 16 residues in the CDR3. V was clipped by 6 bases and J by 3 bases; unmatched bases: 12. The CDR3 reads CASSALAGQGDYGYTF. CDR3 nucleotides: TGTGCCAGCAGCGCCTTGGCCGGACAGGGAGACTATGGCTACACCTTC.

The chain joins TRBV2 to TRBJ2-3; D might be TRBD2 (6 bases). Trimming pared 7 bases from V and 2 bases from J, leaving 13 bases between. The germline V gene encodes CDR1 SNHLY and CDR2 FYNNEI. The CDR3 contains 14 residues. CDR3 DNA sequence: TGTGCCAGCACGGAGCGGGTGGTCACAGATACGCAGTATTTT. It is translated as CASTERVVTDTQYF.

This chain links TRBV28 with TRBJ2-7; the match to TRBD1 covers 11 bases. The CDR3 is 13 amino acids. Germline CDR1 and CDR2: MDHEN and SYDVKM. V trimming: 6 bases; J trimming: 6 bases; junction bases outside the gene matches: 4. The CDR3 is CASRPGTGGEQYF. The CDR3 nucleotides read TGTGCCAGCAGACCCGGGACAGGGGGCGAGCAGTACTTC. The full variable domain, in which reference TRBV28 and TRBJ2-7 provide the parts outside the CDR3, is DVKVTQSSRYLVKRTGEKVFLECVQDMDHENMFWYRQDPGLGLRLIYFSYDVKMKEKGDIPEGYSVSREKKERFSLILESASTNQTSMYLCASRPGTGGEQYFGPGTRLTVT.

This clone turned up a few times. The chain uses TRBV6-5 and TRBJ2-1, with no clear D. In germline, CDR1 is MNHEY, CDR2 SVGAGI. Trimming removed 5 bases from V and 3 bases from J, with 11 bases in between. CDR3 length equals 14 residues. This CDR3 reads CASSPQGGYNEQFF. The CDR3 DNA reads as TGTGCCAGCAGTCCCCAAGGCGGCTACAATGAGCAGTTCTTC.

This sequence joins TRBV11-3 and TRBJ2-1; 7 nucleotides line up with TRBD1. The CDR3 contains 13 residues. Germline V CDR1 and CDR2: SGHNT, YENEEA. J lost 9 bases, V lost 10 bases, and 12 bases had no gene match. CDR3 sequence reads: CANSLDRETEQFF. CDR3 in DNA: TGTGCCAACAGTTTAGACAGGGAAACTGAGCAGTTCTTC.

The chain is built from TRBV9 and TRBJ1-5, with 8 positions matching TRBD1. The V segment lost 0 bases and the J segment 6 bases; nucleotides outside the gene matches: 2. CDR3 length: 14 amino acids. Germline CDR1 SGDLS, CDR2 YYNGEE. CDR3 amino acids: CASSVGTGFQPQHF. The CDR3 nucleotides are TGTGCCAGCAGCGTAGGGACAGGGTTTCAGCCCCAGCATTTT. Looking up the rest from reference TRBV9 and TRBJ1-5 gives the full variable domain: DSGVTQTPKHLITATGQRVTLRCSPRSGDLSVYWYQQSLDQGLQFLIQYYNGEERAKGNILERFSAQQFPDLHSELNLSSLELGDSALYFCASSVGTGFQPQHFGDGTRLSIL.

The chain couples TRBV29-1 to TRBJ1-1; D might be TRBD1 (5 bases). CDR1 is SQVTM and CDR2 is ANQGSEA in the germline V gene. Trimming removed 3 bases at V and 4 bases at J, with 9 bases between. The CDR3 is made up of 12 amino acids. CDR3 amino acids: CSVEGGVTEAFF. The CDR3 DNA sequence: TGCAGCGTTGAGGGGGGTGTCACTGAAGCTTTCTTT.

V is TRBV5-4 and J is TRBJ2-2, with D hard to call. The germline V and J ends were trimmed by 1 base and 2 bases, with 6 bases remaining between them. There are 14 residues in the CDR3. CDR1 is SGHNT, CDR2 YYREEE, per germline (reference sequence). Written as DNA, the CDR3 is TGTGCCAGCAGCTTGACGGGTAACACCGGGGAGCTGTTTTTT. This sequence encodes CASSLTGNTGELFF.

This chain uses TRBV7-9 with TRBJ2-1, with no clear D. This CDR3 is 14 amino acids long. Germline V gene sequence: CDR1 SEHNR, CDR2 FQNEAQ (reference sequence). Trimming took off 5 bases at V and 8 bases at J, with 16 bases between the two ends. CDR3 loop: CASSPFGHGDEQFF. CDR3 sequence (DNA): TGTGCCAGCAGCCCATTTGGGCACGGCGATGAGCAGTTCTTC.